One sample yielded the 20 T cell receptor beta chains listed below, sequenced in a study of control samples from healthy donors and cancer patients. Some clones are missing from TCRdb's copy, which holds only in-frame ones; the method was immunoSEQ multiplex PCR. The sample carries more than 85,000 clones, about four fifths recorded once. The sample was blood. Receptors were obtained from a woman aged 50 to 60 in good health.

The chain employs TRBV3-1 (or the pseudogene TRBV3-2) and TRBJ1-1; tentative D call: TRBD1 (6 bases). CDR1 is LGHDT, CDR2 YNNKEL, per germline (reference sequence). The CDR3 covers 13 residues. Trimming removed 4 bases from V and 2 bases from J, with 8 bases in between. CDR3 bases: TGTGCCAGCAGCCCGGACAGCAACACTGAAGCTTTCTTT. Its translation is CASSPDSNTEAFF.

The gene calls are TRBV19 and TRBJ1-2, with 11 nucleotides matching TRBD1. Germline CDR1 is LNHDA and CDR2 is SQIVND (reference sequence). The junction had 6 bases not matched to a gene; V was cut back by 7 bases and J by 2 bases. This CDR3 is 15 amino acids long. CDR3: CASKNGQGANYGYTF. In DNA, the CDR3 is TGTGCCAGTAAGAATGGACAGGGGGCGAACTATGGCTACACCTTC.

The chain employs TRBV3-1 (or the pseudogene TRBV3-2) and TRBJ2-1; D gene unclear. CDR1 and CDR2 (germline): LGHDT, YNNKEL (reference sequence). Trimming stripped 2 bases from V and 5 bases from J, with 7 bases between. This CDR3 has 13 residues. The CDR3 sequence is CASSQSRNNEQFF. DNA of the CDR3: TGTGCCAGCAGCCAATCTAGAAACAATGAGCAGTTCTTC.

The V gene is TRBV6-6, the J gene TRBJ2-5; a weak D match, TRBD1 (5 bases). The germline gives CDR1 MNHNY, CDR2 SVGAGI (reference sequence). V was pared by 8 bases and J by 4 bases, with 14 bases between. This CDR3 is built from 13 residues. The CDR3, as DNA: TGTGCCAGCCTTAGGGGCAGGTTAGAGACCCAGTACTTC. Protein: CASLRGRLETQYF.

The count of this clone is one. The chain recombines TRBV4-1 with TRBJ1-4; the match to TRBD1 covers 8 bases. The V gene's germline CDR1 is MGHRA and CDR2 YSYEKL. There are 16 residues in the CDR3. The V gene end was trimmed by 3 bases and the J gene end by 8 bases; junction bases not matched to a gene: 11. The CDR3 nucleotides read TGCGCCAGCAGCCAGGCTCCGGACAGGGCCTACGAAAAACTGTTTTTT. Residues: CASSQAPDRAYEKLFF.

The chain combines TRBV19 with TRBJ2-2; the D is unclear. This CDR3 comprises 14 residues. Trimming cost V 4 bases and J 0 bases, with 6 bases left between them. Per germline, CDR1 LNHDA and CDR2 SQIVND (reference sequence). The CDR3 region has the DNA TGTGCCAGTAGTAACAACGCGAACACCGGGGAGCTGTTTTTT. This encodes CASSNNANTGELFF.

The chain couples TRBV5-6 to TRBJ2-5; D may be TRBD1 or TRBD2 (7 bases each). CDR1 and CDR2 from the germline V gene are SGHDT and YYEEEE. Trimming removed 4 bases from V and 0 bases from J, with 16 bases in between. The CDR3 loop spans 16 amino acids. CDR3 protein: CASSRGGDSYQETQYF. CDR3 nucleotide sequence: TGTGCCAGCAGCCGAGGGGGGGACAGCTACCAAGAGACCCAGTACTTC.

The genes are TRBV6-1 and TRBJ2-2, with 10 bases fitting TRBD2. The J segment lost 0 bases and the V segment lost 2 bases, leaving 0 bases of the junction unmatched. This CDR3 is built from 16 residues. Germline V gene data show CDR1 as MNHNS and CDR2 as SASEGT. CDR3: CASSELAGANTGELFF. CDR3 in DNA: TGTGCCAGCAGTGAACTAGCGGGAGCGAACACCGGGGAGCTGTTTTTT.

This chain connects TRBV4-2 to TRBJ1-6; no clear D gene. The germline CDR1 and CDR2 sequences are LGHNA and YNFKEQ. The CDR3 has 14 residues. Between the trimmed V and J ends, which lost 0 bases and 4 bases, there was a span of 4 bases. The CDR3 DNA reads TGTGCCAGCAGCCAAGAGGGGTATAATTCACCCCTCCACTTT. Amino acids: CASSQEGYNSPLHF.

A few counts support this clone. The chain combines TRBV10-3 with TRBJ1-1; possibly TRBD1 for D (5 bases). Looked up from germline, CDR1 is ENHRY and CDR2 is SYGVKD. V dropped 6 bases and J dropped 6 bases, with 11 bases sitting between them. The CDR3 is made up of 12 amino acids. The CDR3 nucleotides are TGTGCCATCAGGGGGAGGGGTCCTGAAGCTTTCTTT. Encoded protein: CAIRGRGPEAFF.

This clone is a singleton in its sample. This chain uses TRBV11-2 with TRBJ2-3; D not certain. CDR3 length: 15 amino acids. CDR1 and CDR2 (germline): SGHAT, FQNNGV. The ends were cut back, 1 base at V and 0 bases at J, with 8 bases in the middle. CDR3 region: CASSLGRFSTDTQYF. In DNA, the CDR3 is TGTGCCAGCAGCTTAGGAAGATTTAGCACAGATACGCAGTATTTT.

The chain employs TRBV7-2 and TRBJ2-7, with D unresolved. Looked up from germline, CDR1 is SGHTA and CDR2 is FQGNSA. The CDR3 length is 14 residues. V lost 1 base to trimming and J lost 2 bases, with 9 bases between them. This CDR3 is CASSLGMEPYEQYF. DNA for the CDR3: TGTGCCAGCAGCTTAGGTATGGAACCCTACGAGCAGTACTTC.

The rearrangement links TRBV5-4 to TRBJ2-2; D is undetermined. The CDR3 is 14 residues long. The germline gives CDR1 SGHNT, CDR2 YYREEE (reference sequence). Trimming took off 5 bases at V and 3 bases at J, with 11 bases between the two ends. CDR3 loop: CASSPWGYTGELFF. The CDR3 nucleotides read TGTGCCAGCAGTCCTTGGGGATACACCGGGGAGCTGTTTTTT.

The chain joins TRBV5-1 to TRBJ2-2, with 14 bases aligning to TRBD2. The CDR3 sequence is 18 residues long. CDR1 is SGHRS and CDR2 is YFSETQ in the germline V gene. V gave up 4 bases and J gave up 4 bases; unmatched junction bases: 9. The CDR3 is CASSPGLAGAAGTGELFF. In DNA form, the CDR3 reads TGCGCCAGCAGCCCGGGACTAGCGGGGGCCGCGGGCACCGGGGAGCTGTTTTTT.

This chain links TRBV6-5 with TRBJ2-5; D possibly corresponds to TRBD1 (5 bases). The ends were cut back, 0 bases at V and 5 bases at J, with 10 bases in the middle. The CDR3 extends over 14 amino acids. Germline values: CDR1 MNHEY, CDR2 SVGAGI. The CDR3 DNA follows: TGTGCCAGCAGTTACTCCCCAGGGTACGAGACCCAGTACTTC. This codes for CASSYSPGYETQYF.

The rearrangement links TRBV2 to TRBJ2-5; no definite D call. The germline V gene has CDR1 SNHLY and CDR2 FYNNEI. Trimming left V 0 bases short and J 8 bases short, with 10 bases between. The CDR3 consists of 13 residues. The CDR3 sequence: CASSEALRQTQYF. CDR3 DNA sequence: TGTGCCAGCAGTGAAGCGCTTAGGCAAACCCAGTACTTC.

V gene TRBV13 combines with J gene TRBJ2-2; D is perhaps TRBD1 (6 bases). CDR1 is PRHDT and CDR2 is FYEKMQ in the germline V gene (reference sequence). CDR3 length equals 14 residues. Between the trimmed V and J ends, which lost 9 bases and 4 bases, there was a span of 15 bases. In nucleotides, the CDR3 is TGTGCCAGTAATAGGGGGACGGGCACCGGGGAGCTGTTTTTT. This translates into CASNRGTGTGELFF.

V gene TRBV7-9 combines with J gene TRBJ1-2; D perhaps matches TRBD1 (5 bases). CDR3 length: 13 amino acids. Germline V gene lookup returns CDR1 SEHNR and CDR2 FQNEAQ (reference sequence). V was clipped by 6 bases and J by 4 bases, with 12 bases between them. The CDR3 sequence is CASRDSRSYGYTF. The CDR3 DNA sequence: TGTGCCAGCAGAGACAGTCGCAGCTATGGCTACACCTTC.

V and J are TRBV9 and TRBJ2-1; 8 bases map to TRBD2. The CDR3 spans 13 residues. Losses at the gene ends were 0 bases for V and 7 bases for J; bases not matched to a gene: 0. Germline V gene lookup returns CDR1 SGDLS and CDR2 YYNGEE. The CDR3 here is CASSVGGRNEQFF. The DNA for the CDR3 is TGTGCCAGCAGCGTAGGCGGGAGGAATGAGCAGTTCTTC.

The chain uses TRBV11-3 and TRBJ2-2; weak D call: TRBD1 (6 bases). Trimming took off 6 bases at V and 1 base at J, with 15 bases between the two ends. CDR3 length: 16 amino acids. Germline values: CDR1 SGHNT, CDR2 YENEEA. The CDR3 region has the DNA TGTGCCAGCAGTCACTATGGGGGCCGGAACACCGGGGAGCTGTTTTTT. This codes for CASSHYGGRNTGELFF.